This T cell receptor beta chain was identified during a study of cytomegalovirus exposure and HLA in healthy donors. Study-wide points: Three chains tied to CMV proved CMV antigen-specific in vitro. In a later analysis, most CMV-associated TCR beta chains appeared HLA-restricted. Being indistinguishable, some V segments were excluded, TRBV6-2 and TRBV6-3 among them. Researchers catalogued under 200 TCR beta chains as cytomegalovirus-associated.

CDR3 length equals 14 residues. The germline gives CDR1 SGHAT, CDR2 FQNNGV. Trimming left V 1 base short and J 0 bases short, with 5 bases between. Researchers ran the PCR with 60 Vbeta and 13 Jbeta primers. Assay: immunoSEQ multiplex PCR; the TCRdb copy retains only in-frame clones and omits some. Of about 130,000 clones in the sample, roughly 80% were seen once. About this clone itself: As yet, its antigen is unknown.

Sequenced material: PBMCs. The V call is TRBV11-2, the J call TRBJ2-3; D is undetermined. The clonotype was recovered from a man between 18 and 35 years old in good health and CMV-seropositive. The CDR3 sequence is CASSLAVSTDTQYF. In nucleotides, the CDR3 is TGTGCCAGCAGCTTAGCCGTTAGCACAGATACGCAGTATTTT. Looking up the rest from reference TRBV11-2 and TRBJ2-3 gives the full variable domain: EAGVAQSPRYKIIEKRQSVAFWCNPISGHATLYWYQQILGQGPKLLIQFQNNGVVDDSQLPKDRFSAERLKGVDSTLKIQPAKLEDSAVYLCASSLAVSTDTQYFGPGTRLTVL.